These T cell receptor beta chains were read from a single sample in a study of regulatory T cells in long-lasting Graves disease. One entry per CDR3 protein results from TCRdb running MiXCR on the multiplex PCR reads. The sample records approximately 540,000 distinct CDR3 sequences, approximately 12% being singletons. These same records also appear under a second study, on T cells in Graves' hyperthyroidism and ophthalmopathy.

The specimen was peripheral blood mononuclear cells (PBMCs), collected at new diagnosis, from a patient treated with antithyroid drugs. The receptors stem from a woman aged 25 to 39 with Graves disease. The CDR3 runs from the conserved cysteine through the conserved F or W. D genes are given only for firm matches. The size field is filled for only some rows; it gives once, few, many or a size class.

CASSPWTVDGYTF | TGTGCCAGCAGCCCCTGGACGGTAGATGGCTACACCTTC | TRBV7-2 | many | TRBJ1-2 | .
CASSPGLASNEQFF | TGTGCCAGCAGTCCTGGACTAGCCAGCAATGAGCAGTTCTTC | TRBV28 | many | TRBJ2-1 | TRBD2
CASSSRTGEDYGYTF | TGTGCCAGCAGCTCGCGGACAGGGGAGGACTATGGCTACACCTTC | TRBV11-2 | . | TRBJ1-2 | TRBD1
CASNLRVPQLTEAFF | TGTGCCAGCAACCTCAGGGTGCCGCAGCTCACTGAAGCTTTCTTT | TRBV28 | many | TRBJ1-1 | .
CASSQDGQIYYEQYF | TGTGCCAGCAGCCAAGATGGGCAGATTTACTACGAGCAGTACTTC | TRBV4-2 | few | TRBJ2-7 | .
CATSEPGQGFWTSGRAVIGELFF | TGTGCCACCAGTGAGCCGGGACAGGGTTTTTGGACTAGCGGGAGGGCCGTGATCGGGGAGCTGTTTTTT | TRBV24-1 | many | TRBJ2-2 | TRBD2
CASSLPRRLSVGGEQFF | TGTGCCAGCAGCTTACCGCGGCGACTATCCGTCGGGGGTGAGCAGTTCTTC | TRBV7-2 | . | TRBJ2-1 | .
CSAEGFSYEQYF | TGCAGTGCAGAGGGCTTCTCCTACGAGCAGTACTTC | TRBV20-1 | many | TRBJ2-7 | .
CSARNHLRQGASGTEAFF | TGCAGTGCTAGGAATCACCTACGGCAGGGGGCGTCGGGCACTGAAGCTTTCTTT | TRBV20-1 | many | TRBJ1-1 | TRBD1
CATSVAGSYTF | TGTGCCACCAGTGTGGCGGGGAGCTACACCTTC | TRBV24-1 | few | TRBJ1-2 | .
CASSYSRGSDTGELFF | TGTGCCAGCAGTTACTCGAGAGGGTCGGACACCGGGGAGCTGTTTTTT | TRBV6-2/TRBV6-3 | . | TRBJ2-2 | .
CAWSVTRLTEAGELFF | TGTGCCTGGAGTGTAACACGGCTGACTGAGGCCGGGGAGCTGTTTTTT | TRBV30 | many | TRBJ2-2 | .
CASSMRSGTPNTEAFF | TGTGCCAGTAGTATGAGGTCCGGGACACCTAACACTGAAGCTTTCTTT | TRBV19 | many | TRBJ1-1 | .
CASSTRDSNTEAFF | TGTGCCAGCAGCACCCGGGACTCAAACACTGAAGCTTTCTTT | TRBV11-3 | many | TRBJ1-1 | .
CASSLNSGYGYTF | TGTGCCAGCAGCTTAAATTCTGGGTATGGCTACACCTTC | TRBV7-9 | few | TRBJ1-2 | .
CASSKMDSGAQETQYF | TGTGCCAGCTCAAAAATGGACAGTGGGGCACAAGAGACCCAGTACTTC | TRBV18 | many | TRBJ2-5 | .
CATSDSRTGSPLHF | TGTGCCACCAGTGATTCACGGACAGGTTCACCCCTCCACTTT | TRBV24-1 | many | TRBJ1-6 | TRBD1
CASSLSASSYNEQFF | TGTGCCAGCAGCCTTAGCGCCAGCTCCTACAATGAGCAGTTCTTC | TRBV14 | many | TRBJ2-1 | .
CASSLAGGDSYNEQFF | TGTGCCAGCAGCTTAGCTGGAGGTGACAGCTACAATGAGCAGTTCTTC | TRBV11-2 | . | TRBJ2-1 | .
CASSPGTSGYTGELFF | TGTGCCAGCAGCCCAGGGACTAGCGGGTACACCGGGGAGCTGTTTTTT | TRBV11-1 | many | TRBJ2-2 | TRBD2
CASSFEPAGAPIEQYF | TGCGCCAGCAGCTTTGAGCCCGCAGGGGCGCCGATCGAGCAGTACTTC | TRBV5-1 | many | TRBJ2-7 | .
CASSSLITSGSVTDTQYF | TGTGCCAGCAGTTCCCTCATAACTAGCGGGAGTGTCACAGATACGCAGTATTTT | TRBV27 | . | TRBJ2-3 | TRBD2
CASRGRREYGYTF | TGTGCCTCGAGGGGTCGGAGAGAATATGGCTACACCTTC | TRBV30 | . | TRBJ1-2 | .
CASSFTGLGYQPQHF | TGTGCCAGCAGTTTTACAGGGTTAGGATATCAGCCCCAGCATTTT | TRBV28 | many | TRBJ1-5 | .
CSAITPGAYEQYF | TGCAGTGCTATTACTCCGGGAGCCTACGAGCAGTACTTC | TRBV20-1 | few | TRBJ2-7 | .
CASSMGTSGRSSYNEQFF | TGTGCCAGCAGTATGGGGACTAGCGGAAGGAGCTCCTACAATGAGCAGTTCTTC | TRBV12-3/TRBV12-4 | many | TRBJ2-1 | TRBD2
CASSEDPKPIQETQYF | TGTGCCAGCAGTGAAGACCCTAAACCGATACAAGAGACCCAGTACTTC | TRBV2 | many | TRBJ2-5 | .
CASRTKTEAFF | TGTGCCAGTCGGACGAAGACGGAAGCTTTCTTT | TRBV19 | many | TRBJ1-1 | .
CASSDPGRGEEKLFF | TGTGCCAGCAGTGACCCCGGGCGGGGAGAGGAAAAACTGTTTTTT | TRBV6-1 | many | TRBJ1-4 | .
CASSKQRLTDTQYF | TGTGCCAGTAGTAAACAGAGACTCACAGATACGCAGTATTTT | TRBV19 | . | TRBJ2-3 | .
CSASPALGLYF | TGCAGTGCTAGTCCGGCGTTAGGGCTTTACTTC | TRBV20-1 | . | TRBJ2-5 | .
CASSYGQGNHEQYF | TGTGCCAGCAGCTACGGACAGGGGAACCACGAGCAGTACTTC | TRBV9 | few | TRBJ2-7 | TRBD1